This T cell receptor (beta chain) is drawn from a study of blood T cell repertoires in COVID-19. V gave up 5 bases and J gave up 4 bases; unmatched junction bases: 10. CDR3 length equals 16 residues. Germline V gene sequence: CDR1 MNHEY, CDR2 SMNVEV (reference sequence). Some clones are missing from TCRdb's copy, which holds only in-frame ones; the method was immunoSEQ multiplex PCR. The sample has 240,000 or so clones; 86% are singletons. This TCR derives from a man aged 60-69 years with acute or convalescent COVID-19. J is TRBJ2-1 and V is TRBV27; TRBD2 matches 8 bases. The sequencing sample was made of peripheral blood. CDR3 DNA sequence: TGTGCCAGCAGTCCCGTAGCGGGATCGAGTTACAATGAGCAGTTCTTC. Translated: CASSPVAGSSYNEQFF.